The 24 T cell receptor beta chains below all came from one sample that was sequenced in a study of blood T cell repertoires in COVID-19. TCRdb's table, derived via immunoSEQ multiplex PCR, lists solely in-frame clones and lacks some. This table holds about 120,000 clones, just under 85% found once. Input material: peripheral blood. These receptor sequences come from a man aged 65-85 years with active or convalescent COVID-19.

The chain is built from TRBV5-4 and TRBJ2-2; 8 bases align to TRBD1. This CDR3 has 15 residues. With V trimmed by 4 bases and J by 4 bases, 6 bases remained unmatched. Germline V gene sequence: CDR1 SGHNT, CDR2 YYREEE (reference sequence). CDR3 DNA: TGTGCCAGCAGCCGAGCAGGGGGCGTCACCGGGGAGCTGTTTTTT. Its translation is CASSRAGGVTGELFF.

The V call is TRBV27, the J call TRBJ2-6; D uncertain. The germline V gene encodes CDR1 MNHEY and CDR2 SMNVEV (reference sequence). The CDR3 sequence is 14 residues long. The ends were cut back, 6 bases at V and 1 base at J, with 7 bases in the middle. Here the CDR3 DNA reads TGTGCCAGCAGCCCTGCGTCTGGGGCCAACGTCCTGACTTTC. Translated, it gives CASSPASGANVLTF.

The chain carries TRBV15 and TRBJ1-2; 8 bases agree with TRBD1. The CDR3 covers 14 residues. The trim removed 1 base at V and 2 bases at J, leaving 0 bases unmatched. The germline V gene encodes CDR1 LNHNV and CDR2 YYDKDF (reference sequence). The CDR3 protein is CATSRGQGNYGYTF. In DNA, the CDR3 is TGTGCCACCAGCAGAGGACAGGGGAACTATGGCTACACCTTC.

This clone was counted only a few times. The genes are TRBV4-2 and TRBJ1-1; 12 nucleotides agree with TRBD1. The CDR3 sequence is 18 residues long. CDR1 LGHNA and CDR2 YNFKEQ come from the germline V gene. The V segment lost 1 base and the J segment 5 bases; nucleotides outside the gene matches: 11. Written as DNA, the CDR3 is TGTGCCAGCAGCCAAGCCGGAGGGACAGGGGGCATTAGGACTGAAGCTTTCTTT. It codes for CASSQAGGTGGIRTEAFF.

The chain carries TRBV7-2 and TRBJ1-2, with 9 bases aligning to TRBD1. The germline V gene encodes CDR1 SGHTA and CDR2 FQGNSA. V dropped 6 bases and J dropped 4; count of bases not matched to a gene: 12. The CDR3 runs to 16 residues. The CDR3 DNA is TGTGCCAGCAGGAATAGTGTGGCGACAGGGGGCTATGGCTACACCTTC. It codes for CASRNSVATGGYGYTF. Complete variable domain (other parts from reference TRBV7-2 and TRBJ1-2): GAGVSQSPSNKVTEKGKDVELRCDPISGHTALYWYRQSLGQGLEFLIYFQGNSAPDKSGLPSDRFSAERTGGSVSTLTIQRTQQEDSAVYLCASRNSVATGGYGYTFGSGTRLTVV.

J is TRBJ2-5 and V is TRBV6-5; D is ambiguous. This CDR3 contains 14 residues. Deletions cut 6 bases from V and 2 bases from J, with 13 bases between. Germline assignment: CDR1 MNHEY and CDR2 SVGAGI. The CDR3 spells CASRADTWQETQYF. The CDR3 coding sequence is TGTGCCAGCAGGGCAGACACCTGGCAAGAGACCCAGTACTTC.

The chain combines TRBV7-2 with TRBJ2-7; D is perhaps TRBD2 (7 bases). Trimming left V 0 bases short and J 3 bases short, with 12 bases between. From germline, CDR1 is SGHTA and CDR2 FQGNSA. This CDR3 has 15 amino acids. DNA of the CDR3: TGTGCCAGCAGCTTAGCTTGGGGGGGCGACTACGAGCAGTACTTC. It specifies CASSLAWGGDYEQYF.

The chain recombines TRBV7-2 with TRBJ1-2; 9 bases map to TRBD1. This CDR3 comprises 15 residues. Germline loops: CDR1 SGHTA, CDR2 FQGNSA. The V and J ends lost 5 bases and 2 bases, in that order; junction bases with no gene match: 6. CDR3 residues: CASSPSGTGNYGYTF. CDR3 coding DNA: TGTGCCAGCAGCCCTAGTGGGACAGGGAACTATGGCTACACCTTC.

This chain joins TRBV6-5 and TRBJ1-1; 11 bases are a match to TRBD1. With 7 bases clipped from V and 8 bases from J, the junction kept 6 bases outside the gene matches. Germline V lookup: CDR1 MNHEY, CDR2 SVGAGI. The CDR3 runs 13 residues. The CDR3 DNA follows: TGTGCCAGCACGGACAGGGGGCTACAAGAAGCTTTCTTT. Its translation: CASTDRGLQEAFF.

The chain is built from TRBV18 and TRBJ1-2, with TRBD1 identical over 8 bases. Germline V gives CDR1 KGHSH, CDR2 LQKENI. CDR3 length equals 15 residues. Losses at the gene ends were 6 bases for V and 6 bases for J; bases not matched to a gene: 12. The CDR3 nucleotides are TGTGCCAGCTCCCCCATCGGGCAGGGGGCGCATGGCTACACCTTC. It encodes CASSPIGQGAHGYTF.

This clone is a singleton in its sample. In DNA form, the CDR3 reads TGCGCCAGCAGCCGGGGGACAGGGGGCATGGAGACCCAGTACTTC. Its protein is CASSRGTGGMETQYF. This chain joins TRBV5-1 and TRBJ2-5; 12 nucleotides match TRBD1. Germline CDR1 reads SGHRS; CDR2 reads YFSETQ. The CDR3 has 15 amino acids. V was clipped by 4 bases and J by 5 bases; unmatched bases: 6.

The chain joins TRBV19 to TRBJ1-1; 7 bases match TRBD1. V gave up 6 bases and J gave up 0 bases; unmatched junction bases: 10. The CDR3 loop spans 16 amino acids. Germline CDR1 reads LNHDA; CDR2 reads SQIVND (reference sequence). The CDR3 is CASRRAFQGVNTEAFF. Written as DNA, the CDR3 is TGTGCCAGTAGGAGGGCGTTCCAGGGGGTGAACACTGAAGCTTTCTTT.

The V call is TRBV4-1, the J call TRBJ2-7, with 7 bases that match TRBD1. The CDR3 consists of 14 residues. Germline V CDR1 and CDR2: MGHRA, YSYEKL. With 6 bases clipped from V and 0 bases from J, the junction kept 5 bases outside the gene matches. The CDR3 DNA reads TGCGCCAGCAGATCGCGACAGGGCTCCTACGAGCAGTACTTC. Translated: CASRSRQGSYEQYF.

In this sample, this clone turned up once. The chain carries TRBV7-2 and TRBJ1-1; D gene unclear. CDR1 and CDR2 from the germline V gene are SGHTA and FQGNSA. This CDR3 is 13 amino acids long. V lost 2 bases and J 9 bases, leaving 13 bases between the germline ends. This CDR3 reads CASSLRGFGQAFF. The CDR3, as DNA: TGTGCCAGCAGCTTACGGGGTTTCGGGCAAGCTTTCTTT.

The chain employs TRBV7-2 and TRBJ2-1, with 7 bases identical to TRBD2. Per the germline V gene, CDR1 is SGHTA and CDR2 is FQGNSA. V trimming: 4 bases; J trimming: 5 bases; junction bases outside the gene matches: 8. The CDR3 length is 15 residues. CDR3 nucleotide sequence: TGTGCCAGCAGCTCTACCGGGACTACGAACAATGAGCAGTTCTTC. Translating it yields CASSSTGTTNNEQFF. The full variable domain, in which reference TRBV7-2 and TRBJ2-1 provide the parts outside the CDR3, is GAGVSQSPSNKVTEKGKDVELRCDPISGHTALYWYRQSLGQGLEFLIYFQGNSAPDKSGLPSDRFSAERTGGSVSTLTIQRTQQEDSAVYLCASSSTGTTNNEQFFGPGTRLTVL.

The V gene is TRBV4-2, the J gene TRBJ2-1; 12 bases agree with TRBD2. CDR3 length equals 16 residues. Looked up from germline, CDR1 is LGHNA and CDR2 is YNFKEQ. The V segment lost 3 bases and the J segment 1 base; nucleotides outside the gene matches: 1. CDR3 loop: CASSHLAGGSYNEQFF. The CDR3 region has the DNA TGTGCCAGCAGCCACCTAGCGGGAGGGTCCTACAATGAGCAGTTCTTC.

The V and J genes are TRBV20-1 and TRBJ2-1, with D perhaps matching TRBD1 (6 bases). V was shortened by 3 bases and J by 4 bases, with 19 bases between the two germline ends. This CDR3 contains 16 residues. In germline, CDR1 is DFQATT, CDR2 SNEGSKA (reference sequence). The CDR3 sequence: CSASLPGARSYNEQFF. CDR3 nucleotides: TGCAGTGCTAGTCTGCCAGGGGCTCGAAGTTACAATGAGCAGTTCTTC.

V usage is TRBV28 and J usage is TRBJ1-6; 10 bases agree with TRBD1. The CDR3 contains 13 residues. Trimming removed 4 bases from V and 15 bases from J; junction bases left unmatched: 6. Germline V CDR1 and CDR2: MDHEN, SYDVKM. The CDR3 region is CASSSGQGFLLHF. Written as DNA, the CDR3 is TGTGCCAGCAGTTCGGGACAGGGGTTTCTCCTCCACTTT.

This rearrangement joins TRBV5-1 to TRBJ1-4; D uncertain. V dropped 2 bases and J dropped 4 bases, with 9 bases sitting between them. The CDR3 is 14 residues long. Germline CDR1 and CDR2: SGHRS and YFSETQ. The CDR3 DNA follows: TGCGCCAGCAGCTTTGCGGGGTATAATGAAAAACTGTTTTTT. This translates into CASSFAGYNEKLFF.

This rearrangement joins TRBV5-1 to TRBJ2-2; a weak D match, TRBD1 (8 bases). The V and J ends lost 4 bases and 8 bases respectively, with 21 bases between them. This CDR3 comprises 16 residues. CDR1 is SGHRS and CDR2 is YFSETQ in the germline V gene. CDR3 sequence: CASSRRLDREGGELFF. CDR3 sequence (DNA): TGCGCCAGCAGCCGCCGTTTGGACAGGGAGGGAGGGGAGCTGTTTTTT.

The CDR3 spells CASSRTRGTEAFF. The CDR3 DNA reads as TGTGCCAGCAGCCGTACCAGGGGCACTGAAGCTTTCTTT. The rearrangement joins TRBV3-1 (or the pseudogene TRBV3-2) to TRBJ1-1; TRBD1 is a possible D gene (6 bases). Trimming stripped 4 bases from V and 4 bases from J, with 10 bases between. Germline V gene lookup returns CDR1 LGHDT and CDR2 YNNKEL (reference sequence). The CDR3 runs to 13 residues.

The CDR3 region has the DNA TGCAGCGTTGATCGTCTAGCGCTAGGAGAGACCCAGTACTTC. Translation: CSVDRLALGETQYF. The genes are TRBV29-1 and TRBJ2-5, with TRBD2 as a possible D gene (6 bases). Germline CDR1 and CDR2: SQVTM and ANQGSEA. There are 14 residues in the CDR3. V was clipped by 3 bases and J by 4 bases, with 15 bases between them. Based on the CDR3 plus reference TRBV29-1 and TRBJ2-5, the full variable domain is SAVISQKPSRDICQRGTSLTIQCQVDSQVTMMFWYRQQPGQSLTLIATANQGSEATYESGFVIDKFPISRPNLTFSTLTVSNMSPEDSSIYLCSVDRLALGETQYFGPGTRLLVL.

The V and J genes are TRBV11-2 and TRBJ2-1, with 9 bases lining up with TRBD2. Per germline, CDR1 SGHAT and CDR2 FQNNGV. The CDR3 spans 17 residues. V was pared by 5 bases and J by 0 bases, with 8 bases of the junction left unmatched. Here the CDR3 reads CASSRRTSASSYNEQFF. CDR3 DNA sequence: TGTGCCAGCAGCAGGAGGACTAGCGCCAGCTCCTACAATGAGCAGTTCTTC.

The chain links TRBV7-2 to TRBJ2-7; 11 positions agree with TRBD2. The V segment lost 3 bases and the J segment 2 bases; nucleotides outside the gene matches: 3. CDR1 is SGHTA and CDR2 is FQGNSA in the germline V gene. This CDR3 is built from 15 residues. This CDR3 reads CASSFTSGGPYEQYF. CDR3 nucleotide sequence: TGTGCCAGCAGCTTTACTAGCGGGGGACCCTACGAGCAGTACTTC. Filled out from reference TRBV7-2 and TRBJ2-7, the complete variable domain reads GAGVSQSPSNKVTEKGKDVELRCDPISGHTALYWYRQSLGQGLEFLIYFQGNSAPDKSGLPSDRFSAERTGGSVSTLTIQRTQQEDSAVYLCASSFTSGGPYEQYFGPGTRLTVT.